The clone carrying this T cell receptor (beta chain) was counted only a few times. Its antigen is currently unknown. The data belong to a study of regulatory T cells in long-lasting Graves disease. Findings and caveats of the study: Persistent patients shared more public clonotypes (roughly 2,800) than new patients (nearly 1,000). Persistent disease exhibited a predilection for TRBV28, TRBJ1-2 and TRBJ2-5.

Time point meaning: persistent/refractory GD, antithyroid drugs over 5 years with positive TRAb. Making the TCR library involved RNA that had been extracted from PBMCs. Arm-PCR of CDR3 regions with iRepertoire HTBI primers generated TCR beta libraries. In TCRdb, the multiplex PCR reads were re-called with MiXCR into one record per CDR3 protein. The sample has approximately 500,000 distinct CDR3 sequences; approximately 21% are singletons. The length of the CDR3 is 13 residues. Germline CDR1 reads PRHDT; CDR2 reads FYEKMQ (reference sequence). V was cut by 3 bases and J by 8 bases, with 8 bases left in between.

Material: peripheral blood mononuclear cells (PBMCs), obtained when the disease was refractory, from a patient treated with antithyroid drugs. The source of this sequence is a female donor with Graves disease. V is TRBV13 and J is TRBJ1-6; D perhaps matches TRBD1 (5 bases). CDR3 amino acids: CASSLGGDSPLHF. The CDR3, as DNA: TGTGCCAGCAGCTTGGGGGGGGATTCACCCCTCCACTTT.